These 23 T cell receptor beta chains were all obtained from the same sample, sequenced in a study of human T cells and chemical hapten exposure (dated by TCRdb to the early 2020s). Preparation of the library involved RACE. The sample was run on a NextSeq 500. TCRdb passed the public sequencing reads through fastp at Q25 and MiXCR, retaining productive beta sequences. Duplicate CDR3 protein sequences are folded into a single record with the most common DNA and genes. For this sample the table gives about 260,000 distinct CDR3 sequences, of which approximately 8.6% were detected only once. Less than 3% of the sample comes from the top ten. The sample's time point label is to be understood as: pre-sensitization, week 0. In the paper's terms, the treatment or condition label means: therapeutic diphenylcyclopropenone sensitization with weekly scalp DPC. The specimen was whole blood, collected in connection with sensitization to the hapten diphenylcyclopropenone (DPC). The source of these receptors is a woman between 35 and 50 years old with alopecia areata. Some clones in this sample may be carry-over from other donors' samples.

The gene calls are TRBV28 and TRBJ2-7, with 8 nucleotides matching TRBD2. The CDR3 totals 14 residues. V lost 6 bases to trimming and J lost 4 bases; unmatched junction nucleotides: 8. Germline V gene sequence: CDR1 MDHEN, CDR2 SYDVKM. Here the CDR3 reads CASSKTSANYEQYF. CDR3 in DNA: TGTGCCAGCAGCAAGACTAGCGCGAATTACGAGCAGTACTTC.

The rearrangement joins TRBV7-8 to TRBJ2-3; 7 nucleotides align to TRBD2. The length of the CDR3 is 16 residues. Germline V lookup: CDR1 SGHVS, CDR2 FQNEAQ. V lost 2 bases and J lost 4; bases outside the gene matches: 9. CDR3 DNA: TGTGCCAGCAGCTTAATTGCGGGAGAAGGGCCAGATACGCAGTATTTT. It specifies CASSLIAGEGPDTQYF.

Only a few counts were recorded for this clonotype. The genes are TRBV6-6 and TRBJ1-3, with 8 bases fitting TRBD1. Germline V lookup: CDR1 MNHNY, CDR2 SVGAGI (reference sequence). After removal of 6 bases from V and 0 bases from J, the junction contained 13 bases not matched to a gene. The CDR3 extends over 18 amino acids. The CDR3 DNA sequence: TGTGCCAGCAGCACACCGGGACAGGAGTACCTCTCTGGAAACACCATATATTTT. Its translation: CASSTPGQEYLSGNTIYF.

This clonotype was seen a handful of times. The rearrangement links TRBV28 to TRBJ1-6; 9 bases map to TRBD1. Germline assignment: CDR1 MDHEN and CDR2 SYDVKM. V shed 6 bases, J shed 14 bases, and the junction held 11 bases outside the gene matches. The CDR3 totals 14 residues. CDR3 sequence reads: CASRPTGGGRALHF. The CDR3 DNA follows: TGTGCCAGCAGGCCTACAGGGGGCGGGAGGGCCCTCCACTTT.

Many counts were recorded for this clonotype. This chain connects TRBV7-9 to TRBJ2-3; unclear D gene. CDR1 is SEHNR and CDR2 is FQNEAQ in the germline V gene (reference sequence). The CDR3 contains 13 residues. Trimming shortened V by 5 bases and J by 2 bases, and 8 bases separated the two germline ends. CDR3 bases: TGTGCCAGCAGCCAATCCTACACAGATACGCAGTATTTT. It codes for CASSQSYTDTQYF.

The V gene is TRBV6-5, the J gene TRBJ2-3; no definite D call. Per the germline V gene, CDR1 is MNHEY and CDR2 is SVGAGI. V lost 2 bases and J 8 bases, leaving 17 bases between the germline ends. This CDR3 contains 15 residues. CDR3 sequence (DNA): TGTGCCAGCAGTTACAATTCGGCTACCCCGGGTACGCAGTATTTT. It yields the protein CASSYNSATPGTQYF.

CDR3 nucleotides: TGTGCCAGCAGCTCCCAGGAGGGTCAGCCCCAGCATTTT. This translates into CASSSQEGQPQHF. The chain combines TRBV7-2 with TRBJ1-5; D gene uncertain. V was cut by 4 bases and J by 6 bases, with 10 bases left in between. CDR1 SGHTA and CDR2 FQGNSA come from the germline V gene. This CDR3 has 13 amino acids.

The CDR3 sequence is CASSQGGGGPLYEQYF. CDR3 nucleotides: TGTGCCAGCAGCCAAGGAGGGGGGGGTCCCCTCTACGAGCAGTACTTC. The chain uses TRBV4-2 and TRBJ2-7; perhaps TRBD2 as D (7 bases). Trimming took 1 base from V and 3 from J, leaving 16 bases between them. Looked up from germline, CDR1 is LGHNA and CDR2 is YNFKEQ. The CDR3 covers 16 residues.

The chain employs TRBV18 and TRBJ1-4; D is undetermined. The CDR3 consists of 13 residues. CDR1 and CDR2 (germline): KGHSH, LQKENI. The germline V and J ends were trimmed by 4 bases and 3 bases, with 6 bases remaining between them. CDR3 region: CASSRSSNEKLFF. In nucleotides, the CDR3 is TGTGCCAGCTCACGGTCTTCTAATGAAAAACTGTTTTTT. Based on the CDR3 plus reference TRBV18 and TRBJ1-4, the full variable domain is NAGVMQNPRHLVRRRGQEARLRCSPMKGHSHVYWYRQLPEEGLKFMVYLQKENIIDESGMPKERFSAEFPKEGPSILRIQQVVRGDSAAYFCASSRSSNEKLFFGSGTQLSVL.

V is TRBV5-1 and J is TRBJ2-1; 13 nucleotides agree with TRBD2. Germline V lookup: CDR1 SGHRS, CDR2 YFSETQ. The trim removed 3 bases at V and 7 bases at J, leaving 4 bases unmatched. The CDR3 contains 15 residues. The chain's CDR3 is CASSSLAGGWNEQFF. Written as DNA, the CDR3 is TGCGCCAGCAGCTCACTAGCGGGAGGGTGGAATGAGCAGTTCTTC.

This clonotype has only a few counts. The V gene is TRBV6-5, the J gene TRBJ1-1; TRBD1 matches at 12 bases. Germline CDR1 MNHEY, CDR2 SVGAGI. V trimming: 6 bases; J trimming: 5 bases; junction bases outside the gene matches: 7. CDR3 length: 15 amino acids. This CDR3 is CASRGTGGAKTEAFF. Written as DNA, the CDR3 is TGTGCCAGCAGGGGGACAGGGGGCGCGAAGACTGAAGCTTTCTTT.

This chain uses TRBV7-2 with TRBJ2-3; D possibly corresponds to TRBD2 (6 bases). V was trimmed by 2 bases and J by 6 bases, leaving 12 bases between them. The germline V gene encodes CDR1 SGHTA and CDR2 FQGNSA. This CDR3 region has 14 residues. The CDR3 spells CASSLRLVADTQYF. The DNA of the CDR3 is TGTGCCAGCAGCTTAAGACTAGTGGCTGATACGCAGTATTTT.

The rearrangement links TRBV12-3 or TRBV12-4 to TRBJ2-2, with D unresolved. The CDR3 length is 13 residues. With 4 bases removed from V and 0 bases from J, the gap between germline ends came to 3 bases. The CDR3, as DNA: TGTGCCAGCAGTTGGGCGAACACCGGGGAGCTGTTTTTT. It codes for CASSWANTGELFF.

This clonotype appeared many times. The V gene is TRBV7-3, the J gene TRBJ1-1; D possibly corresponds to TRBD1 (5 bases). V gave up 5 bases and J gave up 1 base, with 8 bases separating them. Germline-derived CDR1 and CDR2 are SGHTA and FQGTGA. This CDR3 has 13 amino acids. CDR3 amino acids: CASSATANTEAFF. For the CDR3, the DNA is TGTGCCAGCAGCGCGACAGCGAACACTGAAGCTTTCTTT.

Written as DNA, the CDR3 is TGCGCCAGCAGCTCCGGACAGGGTCGCCAAGAGACCCAGTACTTC. Amino acid sequence: CASSSGQGRQETQYF. The chain links TRBV5-1 to TRBJ2-5, with TRBD1 matching 8 bases. The CDR3 has 15 residues. Trimming removed 3 bases from V and 1 base from J; junction bases left unmatched: 5. Germline lookup yields CDR1 SGHRS and CDR2 YFSETQ.

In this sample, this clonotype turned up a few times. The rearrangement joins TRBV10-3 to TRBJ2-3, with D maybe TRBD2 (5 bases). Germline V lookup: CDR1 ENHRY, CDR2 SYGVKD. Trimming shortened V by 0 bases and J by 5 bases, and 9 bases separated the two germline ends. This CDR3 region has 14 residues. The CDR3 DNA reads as TGTGCCATCAGTGAGTCGACCGGGGTAGATACGCAGTATTTT. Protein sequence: CAISESTGVDTQYF.

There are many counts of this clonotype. CDR3 amino acids: CASSLGGAGPYEQYF. For the CDR3, the DNA is TGTGCCAGCAGTCTAGGGGGCGCTGGCCCCTACGAGCAGTACTTC. The chain joins TRBV12-3 or TRBV12-4 to TRBJ2-7, with TRBD1 matching over 7 bases. The CDR3 spans 15 residues. Losses at the gene ends were 5 bases for V and 2 bases for J; bases not matched to a gene: 9.

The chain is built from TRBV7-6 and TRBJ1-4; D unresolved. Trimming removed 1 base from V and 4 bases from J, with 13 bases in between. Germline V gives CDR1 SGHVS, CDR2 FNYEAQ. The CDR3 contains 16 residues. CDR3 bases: TGTGCCAGCAGCTTAGGTTGGAACGGATTTAATGAAAAACTGTTTTTT. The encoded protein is CASSLGWNGFNEKLFF.

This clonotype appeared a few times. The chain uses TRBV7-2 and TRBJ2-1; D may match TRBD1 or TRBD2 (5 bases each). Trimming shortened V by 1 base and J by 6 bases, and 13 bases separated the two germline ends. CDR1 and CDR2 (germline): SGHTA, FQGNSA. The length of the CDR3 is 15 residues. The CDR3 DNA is TGTGCCAGCAGCTTAGATCGAGGTGGGGGCAATGAGCAGTTCTTC. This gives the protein CASSLDRGGGNEQFF.

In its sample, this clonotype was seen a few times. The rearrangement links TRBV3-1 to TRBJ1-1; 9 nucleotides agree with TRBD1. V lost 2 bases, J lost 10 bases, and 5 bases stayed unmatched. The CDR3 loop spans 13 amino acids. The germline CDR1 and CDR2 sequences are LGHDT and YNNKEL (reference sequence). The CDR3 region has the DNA TGTGCCAGCAGCCAACCGACAGGGGGTGTAGCTTTCTTT. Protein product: CASSQPTGGVAFF.

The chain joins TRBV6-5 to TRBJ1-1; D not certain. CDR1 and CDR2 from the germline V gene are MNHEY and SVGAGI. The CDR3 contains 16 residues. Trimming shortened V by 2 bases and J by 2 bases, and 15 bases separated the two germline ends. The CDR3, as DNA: TGTGCCAGCAGTTACCGGTCGGACTATTCAAACACTGAAGCTTTCTTT. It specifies CASSYRSDYSNTEAFF.

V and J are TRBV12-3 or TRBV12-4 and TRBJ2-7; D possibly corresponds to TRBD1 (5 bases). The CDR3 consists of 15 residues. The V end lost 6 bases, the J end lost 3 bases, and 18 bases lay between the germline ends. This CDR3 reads CASRPDSGVFYEQYF. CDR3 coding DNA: TGTGCCAGCAGGCCCGACAGTGGGGTTTTCTACGAGCAGTACTTC.

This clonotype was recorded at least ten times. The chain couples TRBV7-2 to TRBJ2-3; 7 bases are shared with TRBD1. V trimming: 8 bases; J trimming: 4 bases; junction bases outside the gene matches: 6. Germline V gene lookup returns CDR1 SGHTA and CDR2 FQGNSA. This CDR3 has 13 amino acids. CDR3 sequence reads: CASSPGGPDTQYF. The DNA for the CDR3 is TGTGCCAGCTCCCCAGGGGGTCCAGATACGCAGTATTTT. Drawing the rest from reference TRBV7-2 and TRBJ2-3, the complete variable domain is GAGVSQSPSNKVTEKGKDVELRCDPISGHTALYWYRQSLGQGLEFLIYFQGNSAPDKSGLPSDRFSAERTGGSVSTLTIQRTQQEDSAVYLCASSPGGPDTQYFGPGTRLTVL.